The rows below give T cell receptor beta chains drawn from one sample of a study of cytomegalovirus exposure and HLA in healthy donors. Only in-frame clones appear in the TCRdb table, and some are missing; sequencing was by immunoSEQ multiplex PCR. This table holds over 100,000 clones, 85% to 90% found once. Sequenced sample: PBMCs. All receptors derive from a woman aged 18-29 years in good health and CMV-seropositive. Both conserved end residues are part of each CDR3. D genes are given only for firm matches. Size is stated for part of the rows, as once, few or many counts, or as a class when the clone is expanded.

>TRBD2|TRBJ2-1|TRBV9|-
CASSAFSGSTYNEQFF
TGTGCCAGCAGCGCATTTAGCGGGAGCACCTACAATGAGCAGTTCTTC
>TRBD1|TRBJ1-2|TRBV5-1|few
CASSPRQGDVYGYTF
TGCGCCAGCAGCCCGAGACAGGGGGACGTCTATGGCTACACCTTC
>-|TRBJ1-1|TRBV6-6|once
CASSFTENTEAFF
TGTGCCAGCAGTTTTACAGAGAACACTGAAGCTTTCTTT
>TRBD1|TRBJ2-7|TRBV14|-
CASSQGTGSYEQYF
TGTGCCAGCAGCCAAGGGACAGGCTCCTACGAGCAGTACTTC
>-|TRBJ2-7|TRBV7-8|-
CASSLVSGKTGF
TGTGCCAGCAGCTTAGTGTCCGGAAAAACGGGCTTC
>TRBD1|TRBJ1-2|TRBV13|-
CASSFGQGEYGYTF
TGTGCCAGCAGCTTCGGACAGGGGGAATATGGCTACACCTTC
>-|TRBJ1-1|TRBV5-1|-
CASSLGHRNTEAFF
TGCGCCAGCAGCTTGGGTCACAGGAACACTGAAGCTTTCTTT
>-|TRBJ2-7|TRBV5-4|few
CASSLGGKQYEQYF
TGTGCCAGCAGCTTGGGAGGGAAACAGTACGAGCAGTACTTC
>-|TRBJ1-2|TRBV7-8|-
CASSFLPAPTDNYGYTF
TGTGCCAGCAGCTTCCTTCCGGCCCCGACAGATAACTATGGCTACACCTTC
>TRBD1|TRBJ1-3|TRBV7-9|once
CASSLEQTGGFTIYF
TGTGCCAGCAGCTTAGAACAGACAGGGGGCTTCACCATATATTTT
>-|TRBJ2-2|TRBV7-9|-
CASPGELFF
TGTGCCAGCCCTGGGGAGCTGTTTTTT
>TRBD1|TRBJ2-3|TRBV29-1|-
CSVGDRAGPDTQYF
TGCAGCGTTGGGGACAGGGCCGGTCCAGATACGCAGTATTTT
>-|TRBJ2-1|TRBV6-6|-
CAIQGGVHNEQFF
TGTGCCATCCAGGGAGGAGTACACAATGAGCAGTTCTTC
>-|TRBJ1-2|TRBV4-3|-
CASSQDRLRGYTF
TGCGCCAGCAGCCAAGACCGGTTGCGCGGCTACACCTTC
>TRBD1|TRBJ1-5|TRBV7-2|-
CASSLVGQGAGNQPQHF
TGTGCCAGCAGCTTAGTAGGGCAGGGGGCGGGCAATCAGCCCCAGCATTTT
>TRBD2|TRBJ2-1|TRBV5-1|-
CASSLIAGGHEQFF
TGCGCCAGCAGCTTAATAGCGGGAGGCCATGAGCAGTTCTTC
>-|TRBJ2-3|TRBV7-6|-
CASSFSGSADTQYF
TGTGCCAGCAGCTTCTCGGGTAGCGCAGATACGCAGTATTTT
>-|TRBJ2-1|TRBV29-1|-
CSVEGAGVNEQFF
TGCAGCGTTGAAGGGGCAGGGGTCAATGAGCAGTTCTTC
>-|TRBJ2-5|TRBV7-3|-
CASSPQETQYF
TGTGCCAGCAGCCCGCAGGAGACCCAGTACTTC
>-|TRBJ1-4|TRBV7-6|-
CASSPDGVSKNEKLFF
TGTGCCAGCAGTCCGGACGGGGTTTCAAAGAATGAAAAACTGTTTTTT
>-|TRBJ1-1|TRBV7-9|-
CASSLSGVPPEAFF
TGTGCCAGCAGCTTGTCAGGGGTGCCCCCTGAAGCTTTCTTT
>TRBD2|TRBJ2-1|TRBV5-4|-
CASNPAVQRGYNEQFF
TGTGCCAGCAATCCTGCGGTCCAGCGGGGTTACAATGAGCAGTTCTTC
>-|TRBJ1-4|TRBV7-9|-
CASSLAWGPTTNEKLFF
TGTGCCAGCAGCTTAGCTTGGGGCCCTACAACTAATGAAAAACTGTTTTTT
>-|TRBJ1-3|TRBV9|-
CASSEEGFAGNTIYF
TGTGCCAGCAGCGAGGAGGGATTCGCGGGAAACACCATATATTTT
>TRBD1|TRBJ1-1|TRBV5-6|-
CASSLGGTGPTEAFF
TGTGCCAGCAGCTTGGGAGGGACAGGTCCCACTGAAGCTTTCTTT
>-|TRBJ2-3|TRBV5-1|-
CASSLGNLLPQYF
TGCGCCAGCAGCTTGGGAAACCTTCTACCGCAGTATTTT
>-|TRBJ2-6|TRBV7-2|-
CASSLTSSGANVLTF
TGTGCCAGCAGCTTAACTAGCTCTGGGGCCAACGTCCTGACTTTC
>-|TRBJ1-2|TRBV4-2|few
CASSQVSGSNYGYTF
TGTGCCAGCAGCCAAGTTTCAGGATCTAACTATGGCTACACCTTC
>TRBD2|TRBJ2-7|TRBV7-9|once
CASSLALQREGQYEQYF
TGTGCCAGCAGCTTAGCTCTCCAGCGGGAGGGCCAGTACGAGCAGTACTTC
>TRBD1|TRBJ1-2|TRBV7-2|-
CASSLGSGQIYGYTF
TGTGCCAGCAGCTTAGGGTCGGGACAGATATATGGCTACACCTTC
>TRBD1|TRBJ2-1|TRBV2|-
CASARDRYNEQFF
TGTGCCAGCGCCCGGGACAGGTACAATGAGCAGTTCTTC
>-|TRBJ1-1|TRBV25-1|-
CASRPQGSSTEAFF
TGTGCCAGCAGGCCCCAGGGGTCGAGCACTGAAGCTTTCTTT
>-|TRBJ2-7|TRBV19|-
CASSINSPAEGTYEQYF
TGTGCCAGTAGTATAAACTCTCCGGCCGAGGGAACCTACGAGCAGTACTTC
>TRBD2|TRBJ2-2|TRBV4-3|-
CASSHEYLAEYTGELFF
TGCGCCAGCAGCCATGAATACCTAGCGGAATACACCGGGGAGCTGTTTTTT
>TRBD1|TRBJ2-5|TRBV19|-
CASSEGQLHQETQYF
TGTGCCAGTAGTGAGGGACAGCTACACCAAGAGACCCAGTACTTC
>TRBD1|TRBJ2-7|TRBV9|once
CASSAQQGPQYEQYF
TGTGCCAGCAGCGCCCAACAGGGGCCCCAATACGAGCAGTACTTC
>TRBD1|TRBJ2-1|TRBV5-1|-
CASSYRQGPSYNEQFF
TGCGCCAGCAGCTACCGACAGGGCCCCTCCTACAATGAGCAGTTCTTC
>-|TRBJ2-1|TRBV6-6|-
CASSSWRDEQFF
TGTGCCAGCAGTTCTTGGCGGGATGAGCAGTTCTTC
>TRBD1|TRBJ2-1|TRBV11-2|-
CASRRIPGQGNNEQFF
TGTGCCAGCAGGCGAATACCGGGACAGGGAAACAATGAGCAGTTCTTC
>-|TRBJ2-7|TRBV6-1|-
CASSEATYPYHEQYF
TGTGCCAGCAGTGAAGCAACGTATCCCTACCACGAGCAGTACTTC
>-|TRBJ2-3|TRBV29-1|-
CSVAPVSTDTQYF
TGCAGCGTTGCCCCGGTGAGCACAGATACGCAGTATTTT
>TRBD2|TRBJ2-3|TRBV7-2|-
CASSFMGGPSDTQYF
TGTGCCAGCAGCTTTATGGGAGGGCCCTCAGATACGCAGTATTTT